Included here is one T cell receptor (beta chain) sequence, with context. The source of the sample is a study of T cell changes during pregnancy in multiple sclerosis. TCRdb keeps only in-frame clones here, not all; method: immunoSEQ multiplex PCR. Found here are about 22,000 clones, 80% to 95% of them singletons; the top ten hold around 0.63%. The TCR originated in a female donor in good health, enrolled as a control in a pregnancy study. Material: CD4+ T cells from peripheral blood mononuclear cells, obtained after pregnancy.

CDR3 sequence: CASSSWTSPGELFF. The CDR3 DNA is TGTGCCAGCAGCAGCTGGACTAGCCCCGGGGAGCTGTTTTTT. The chain uses TRBV9 and TRBJ2-2, with TRBD2 matching 8 bases. This CDR3 contains 14 residues. J was trimmed by 6 bases and V by 4 bases; bases with no gene match: 5. The germline V gene has CDR1 SGDLS and CDR2 YYNGEE.